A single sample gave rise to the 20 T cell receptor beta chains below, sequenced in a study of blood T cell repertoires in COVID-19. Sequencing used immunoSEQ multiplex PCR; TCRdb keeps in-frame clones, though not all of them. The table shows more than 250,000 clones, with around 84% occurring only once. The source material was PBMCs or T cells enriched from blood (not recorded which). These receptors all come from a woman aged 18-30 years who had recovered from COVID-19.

CDR3 in amino acids: CASSRSQGANYEQYF. The DNA of the CDR3 is TGTGCCAGCAGCCGATCCCAGGGGGCTAACTACGAGCAGTACTTC. The V and J genes are TRBV3-1 (or the pseudogene TRBV3-2) and TRBJ2-7; TRBD1 aligns across 8 bases. J gave up 3 bases and V 4 bases, and 8 bases lay outside the gene matches. The germline CDR1 and CDR2 sequences are LGHDT and YNNKEL (reference sequence). The CDR3 length is 15 residues.

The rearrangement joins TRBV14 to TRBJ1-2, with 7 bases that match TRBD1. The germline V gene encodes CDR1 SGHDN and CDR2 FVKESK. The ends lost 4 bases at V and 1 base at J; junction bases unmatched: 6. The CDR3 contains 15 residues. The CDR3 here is CASSPQGVFNYGYTF. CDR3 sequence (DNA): TGTGCCAGCAGCCCTCAGGGGGTCTTTAACTATGGCTACACCTTC. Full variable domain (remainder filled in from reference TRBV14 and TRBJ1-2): EAGVTQFPSHSVIEKGQTVTLRCDPISGHDNLYWYRRVMGKEIKFLLHFVKESKQDESGMPNNRFLAERTGGTYSTLKVQPAELEDSGVYFCASSPQGVFNYGYTFGSGTRLTVV.

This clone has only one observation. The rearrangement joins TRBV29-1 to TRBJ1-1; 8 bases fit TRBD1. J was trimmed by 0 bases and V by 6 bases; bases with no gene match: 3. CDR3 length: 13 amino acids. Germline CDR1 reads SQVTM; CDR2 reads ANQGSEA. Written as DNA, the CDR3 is TGCAGCGTGCAGGGACAGGTGAACACTGAAGCTTTCTTT. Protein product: CSVQGQVNTEAFF.

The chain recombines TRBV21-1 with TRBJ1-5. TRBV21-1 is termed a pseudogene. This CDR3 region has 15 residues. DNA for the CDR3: TGTGCCAGCAGCAAAGGGGGAGGGGGAGGACAGCCCCAGCATTTT. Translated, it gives CASSKGGGGGQPQHF.

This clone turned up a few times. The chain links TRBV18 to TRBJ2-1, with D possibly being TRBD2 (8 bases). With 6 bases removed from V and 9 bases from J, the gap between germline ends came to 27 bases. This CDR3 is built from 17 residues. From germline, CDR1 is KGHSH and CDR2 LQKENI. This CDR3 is CASSPGGGSGSVGEQFF. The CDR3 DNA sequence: TGTGCCAGCTCTCCAGGGGGGGGCAGCGGGAGCGTTGGTGAGCAGTTCTTC.

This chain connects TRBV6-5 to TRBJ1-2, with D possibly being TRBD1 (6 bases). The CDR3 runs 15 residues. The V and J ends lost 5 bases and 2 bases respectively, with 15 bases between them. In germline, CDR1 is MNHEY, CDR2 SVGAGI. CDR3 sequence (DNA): TGTGCCAGCAGTAAACAAGGGGGTTCGAACTATGGCTACACCTTC. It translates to CASSKQGGSNYGYTF.

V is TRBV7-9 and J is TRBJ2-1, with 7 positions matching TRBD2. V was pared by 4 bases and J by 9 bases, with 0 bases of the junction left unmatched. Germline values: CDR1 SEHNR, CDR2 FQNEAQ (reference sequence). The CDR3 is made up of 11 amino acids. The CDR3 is CASSWGGEQFF. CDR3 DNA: TGTGCCAGCAGCTGGGGGGGTGAGCAGTTCTTC.

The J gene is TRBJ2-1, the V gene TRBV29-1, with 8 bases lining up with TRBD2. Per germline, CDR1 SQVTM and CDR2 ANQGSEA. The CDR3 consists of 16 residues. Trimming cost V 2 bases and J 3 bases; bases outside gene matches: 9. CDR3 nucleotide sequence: TGCAGCGTTGAAACCTGGGGTAGCGGGAACTACAATGAGCAGTTCTTC. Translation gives CSVETWGSGNYNEQFF.

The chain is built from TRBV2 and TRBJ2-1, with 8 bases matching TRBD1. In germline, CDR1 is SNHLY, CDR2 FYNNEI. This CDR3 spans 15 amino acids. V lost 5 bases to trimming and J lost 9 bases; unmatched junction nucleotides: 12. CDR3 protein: CASSSDRGLVSEQFF. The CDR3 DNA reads TGTGCCAGCAGTTCTGACAGGGGCTTAGTAAGTGAGCAGTTCTTC.

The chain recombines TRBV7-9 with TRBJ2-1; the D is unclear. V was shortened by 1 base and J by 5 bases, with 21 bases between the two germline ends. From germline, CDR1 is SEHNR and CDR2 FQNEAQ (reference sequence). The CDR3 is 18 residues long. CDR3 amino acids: CASSLVGMTDHLNNEQFF. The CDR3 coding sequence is TGTGCCAGCAGCTTAGTTGGTATGACTGACCATTTGAACAATGAGCAGTTCTTC.

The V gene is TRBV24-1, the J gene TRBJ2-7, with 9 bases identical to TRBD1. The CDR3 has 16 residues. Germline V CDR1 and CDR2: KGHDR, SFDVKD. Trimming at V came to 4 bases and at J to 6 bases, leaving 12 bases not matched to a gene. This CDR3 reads CATSESGTGPFGEQYF. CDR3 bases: TGTGCCACCAGTGAGTCCGGGACAGGGCCCTTCGGCGAGCAGTACTTC.

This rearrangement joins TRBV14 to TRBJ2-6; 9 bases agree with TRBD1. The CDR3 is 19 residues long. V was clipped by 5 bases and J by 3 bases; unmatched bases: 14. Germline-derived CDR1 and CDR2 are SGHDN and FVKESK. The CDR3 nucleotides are TGTGCCAGCAGCTCCCGAGGGACAGGGTTTTTTGGTGGGGCCAACGTCCTGACTTTC. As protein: CASSSRGTGFFGGANVLTF. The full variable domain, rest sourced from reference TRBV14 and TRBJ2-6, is EAGVTQFPSHSVIEKGQTVTLRCDPISGHDNLYWYRRVMGKEIKFLLHFVKESKQDESGMPNNRFLAERTGGTYSTLKVQPAELEDSGVYFCASSSRGTGFFGGANVLTFGAGSRLTVL.

CDR3: CASGLVPLGYSNQPQHF. The CDR3 DNA is TGTGCTAGTGGTTTGGTACCCCTCGGGTATAGCAATCAGCCCCAGCATTTT. The chain has TRBV12-5 and TRBJ1-5; no definite D call. Trimming left V 0 bases short and J 0 bases short, with 12 bases between. The germline V gene encodes CDR1 LGHNT and CDR2 FRNRAP. This CDR3 has 17 amino acids.

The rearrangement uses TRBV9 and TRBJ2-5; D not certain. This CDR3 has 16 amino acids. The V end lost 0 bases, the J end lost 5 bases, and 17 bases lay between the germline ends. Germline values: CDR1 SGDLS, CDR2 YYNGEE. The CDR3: CASSVGGSTLRETQYF. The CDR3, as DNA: TGTGCCAGCAGCGTAGGAGGTAGTACGCTTCGGGAGACCCAGTACTTC.

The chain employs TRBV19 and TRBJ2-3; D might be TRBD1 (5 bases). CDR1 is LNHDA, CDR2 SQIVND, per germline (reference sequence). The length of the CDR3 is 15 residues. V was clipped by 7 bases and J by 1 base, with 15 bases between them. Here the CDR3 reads CASNSGFLGTDTQYF. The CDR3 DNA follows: TGTGCCAGTAATTCAGGGTTTTTAGGCACAGATACGCAGTATTTT. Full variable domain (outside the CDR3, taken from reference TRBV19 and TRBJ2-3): DGGITQSPKYLFRKEGQNVTLSCEQNLNHDAMYWYRQDPGQGLRLIYYSQIVNDFQKGDIAEGYSVSREKKESFPLTVTSAQKNPTAFYLCASNSGFLGTDTQYFGPGTRLTVL.

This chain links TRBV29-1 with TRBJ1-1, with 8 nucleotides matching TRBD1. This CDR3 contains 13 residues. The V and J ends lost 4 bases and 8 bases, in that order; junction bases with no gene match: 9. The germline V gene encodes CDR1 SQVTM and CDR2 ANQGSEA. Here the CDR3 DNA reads TGCAGCGTTGGCTACAGGGGGTCTGTCGAAGCTTTCTTT. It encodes CSVGYRGSVEAFF.

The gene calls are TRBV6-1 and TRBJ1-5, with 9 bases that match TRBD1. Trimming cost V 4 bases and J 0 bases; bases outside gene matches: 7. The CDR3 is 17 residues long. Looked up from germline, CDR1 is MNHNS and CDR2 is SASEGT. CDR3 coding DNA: TGTGCCAGCAGTGGTGGGACAGGGAGTTTTAGCAATCAGCCCCAGCATTTT. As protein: CASSGGTGSFSNQPQHF.

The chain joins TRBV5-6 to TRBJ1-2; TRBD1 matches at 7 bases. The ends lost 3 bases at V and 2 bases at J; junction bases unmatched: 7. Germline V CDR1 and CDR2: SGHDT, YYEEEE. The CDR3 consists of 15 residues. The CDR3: CASSSAGQINYGYTF. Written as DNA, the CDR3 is TGTGCCAGCAGCTCCGCGGGACAGATCAACTATGGCTACACCTTC.

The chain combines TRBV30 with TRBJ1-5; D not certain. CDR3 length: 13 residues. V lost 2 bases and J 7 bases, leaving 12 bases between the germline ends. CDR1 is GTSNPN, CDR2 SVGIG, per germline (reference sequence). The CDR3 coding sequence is TGTGCCTGGAGTACATCGACGAGGCAGCCCCAGCATTTT. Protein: CAWSTSTRQPQHF.

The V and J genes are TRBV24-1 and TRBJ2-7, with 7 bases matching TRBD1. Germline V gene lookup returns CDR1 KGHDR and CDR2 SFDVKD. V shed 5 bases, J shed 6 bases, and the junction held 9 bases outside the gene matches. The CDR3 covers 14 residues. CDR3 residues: CATSGQGTTGEQYF. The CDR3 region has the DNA TGTGCCACCAGTGGACAGGGTACCACAGGCGAGCAGTACTTC.